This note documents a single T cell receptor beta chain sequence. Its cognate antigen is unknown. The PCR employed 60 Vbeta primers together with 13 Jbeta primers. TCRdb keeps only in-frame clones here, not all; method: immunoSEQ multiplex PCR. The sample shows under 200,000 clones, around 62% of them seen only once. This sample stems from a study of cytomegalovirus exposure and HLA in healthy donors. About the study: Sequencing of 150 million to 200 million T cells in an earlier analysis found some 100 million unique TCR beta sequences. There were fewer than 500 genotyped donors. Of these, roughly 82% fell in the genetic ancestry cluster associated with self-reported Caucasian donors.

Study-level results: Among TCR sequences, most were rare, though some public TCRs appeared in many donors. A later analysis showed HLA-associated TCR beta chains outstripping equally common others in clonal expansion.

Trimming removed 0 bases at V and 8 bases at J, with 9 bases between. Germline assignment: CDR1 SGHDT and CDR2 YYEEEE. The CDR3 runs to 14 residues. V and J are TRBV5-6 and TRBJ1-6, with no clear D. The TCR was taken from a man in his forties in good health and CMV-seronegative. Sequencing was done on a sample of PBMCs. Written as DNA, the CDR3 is TGTGCCAGCAGCTTGGTTCATAGAGATTCACCCCTCCACTTT. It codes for CASSLVHRDSPLHF.